Listed below are T cell receptor beta chains from one sample, sequenced in a study of T cells in Graves' hyperthyroidism and ophthalmopathy. TCRdb called the multiplex PCR reads again in MiXCR, with one record for every CDR3 protein. Of 560,000 or so distinct CDR3 sequences listed, under 60% are singletons. Sequencing was performed on peripheral blood or thyroid tissue (not recorded which). The receptors were gathered from a woman aged 18-29 years with Graves' hyperthyroidism. The CDR3 runs from the conserved cysteine through the conserved F or W. Rows may omit the clone size; those that give it use once, few, many or a size class.

abundance | j_gene | v_gene | len | CDR3aa
- | TRBJ2-7 | TRBV7-9 | 15 | CASSFLAGGQGEQYF
- | TRBJ2-7 | TRBV7-9 | 20 | CASSLITQTRTAGLSYEQYF
few | TRBJ1-4 | TRBV7-2 | 13 | CASSSYRGEKLFF
- | TRBJ1-5 | TRBV21-1 | 15 | CASSNRQGENQPQHF
- | TRBJ2-7 | TRBV13 | 15 | CASSRLAGDSYEQYF
many | TRBJ1-2 | TRBV10-3 | 16 | CAISEGRTGDIYGYTF
- | TRBJ1-5 | TRBV7-9 | 12 | CASSPWVQPQHF
- | TRBJ2-7 | TRBV7-9 | 15 | CASSLVGTGKYEQYF
many | TRBJ1-1 | TRBV9 | 14 | CASSKSRGNTEAFF
many | TRBJ2-7 | TRBV2 | 14 | CASSPATSPYEQYF
few | TRBJ1-1 | TRBV10-2 | 15 | CASRVRDRENTEAFF
- | TRBJ1-1 | TRBV19 | 14 | CASSGSSWNTEAFF
- | TRBJ1-1 | TRBV25-1 | 14 | CASRARSGDTEAFF
- | TRBJ2-3 | TRBV24-1 | 17 | CATSDLHGGSGADTQYF
few | TRBJ2-7 | TRBV2 | 14 | CASSAGSSLYEQYF
few | TRBJ2-7 | TRBV7-9 | 15 | CASRPPGQPSYEQYF
- | TRBJ1-4 | TRBV7-4 | 16 | CASSFFVTGGGGKLFF
many | TRBJ2-5 | TRBV7-8 | 14 | CASNQVNAEETQYF
- | TRBJ2-2 | TRBV20-1 | 16 | CSARGLAGVNTGELFF
- | TRBJ2-7 | TRBV10-3 | 16 | CAISEPGQVRGYEQYF
few | TRBJ2-2 | TRBV20-1 | 15 | CSARIGTSIGGELFF
once | TRBJ1-4 | TRBV7-3 | 16 | CASSPGRGVTNEKLFF
- | TRBJ2-5 | TRBV2 | 15 | CASSRTRGKVETQYF
- | TRBJ2-6 | TRBV10-3 | 16 | CARIGTGGAGANVLTF
- | TRBJ1-2 | TRBV20-1 | 10 | CSTNVDGYTF
many | TRBJ1-2 | TRBV15 | 15 | CATSRLGDRAYGYTF
- | TRBJ1-2 | TRBV10-3 | 13 | CAIRTGANYGYTF